The 9 T cell receptor beta chains given below trace back to one sample, sequenced in a study of tumor and adjacent non-tumor tissue in lung cancer. TCRbeta libraries were built with three rounds of nested PCR, modified from ARM-PCR. Via MiXCR, TCRdb re-called the multiplex PCR reads, giving one row per CDR3 protein. The repertoire has 100,000 or so distinct CDR3 sequences, 60% to 80% of them found once; the top ten carry roughly a fifth. RNA was extracted from bulk tissue without any cell sorting. Distant lung tissue was collected more than 3 cm away from the tumor edge. Specimen: distant non-tumor lung tissue. Receptor source: a man aged 25 to 40 with non-small cell lung cancer.

CDR3 nucleotides: TGTGCCAGCAGGTCAATTCGGACTAGCGGGATTCTCACAGATACGCAGTATTTT. This codes for CASRSIRTSGILTDTQYF. The V gene is TRBV6-2 or TRBV6-3, the J gene TRBJ2-3, with 12 bases fitting TRBD2. Germline CDR1 is MNHEY and CDR2 is SVGEGT. This CDR3 is built from 18 residues. Losses at the gene ends were 6 bases for V and 2 bases for J; bases not matched to a gene: 12.

The genes are TRBV10-3 and TRBJ1-6; no clear D gene. The CDR3 loop spans 15 amino acids. V was pared by 8 bases and J by 4 bases, with 15 bases between. Per the germline V gene, CDR1 is ENHRY and CDR2 is SYGVKD. The CDR3 here is CAIAGDLNYNSPLHF. Written as DNA, the CDR3 is TGTGCCATCGCTGGGGATCTGAATTATAATTCACCCCTCCACTTT.

On this clonotype itself: Germline is not matched at one junction end, which may reflect a read error. The chain couples TRBV6-5 to TRBJ1-1; no reliable D call. Germline assignment: CDR1 MNHEY and CDR2 SVGAGI. This CDR3 has 16 residues. The CDR3 coding sequence is TGTGCCAGCAGTTACTCGGCGGGCCCGATAAACACTGAAGCGTTCTTT. Protein sequence: CASSYSAGPINTEAFF.

The chain combines TRBV6-5 with TRBJ1-2, with D possibly matching TRBD1 (5 bases). Germline-derived CDR1 and CDR2 are MNHEY and SVGAGI. This CDR3 is built from 15 residues. Trimming left V 6 bases short and J 2 bases short, with 16 bases between. In nucleotides, the CDR3 is TGTGCCAGCAGAGCCCCGACATGGGGCAACTATGGCTACACCTTC. Its translation is CASRAPTWGNYGYTF.

This clonotype was counted ten times or more. V is TRBV7-9 and J is TRBJ1-1, with TRBD1 identical over 8 bases. The V gene end was trimmed by 6 bases and the J gene end by 1 base; junction bases not matched to a gene: 4. Germline V lookup: CDR1 SEHNR, CDR2 FQNEAQ (reference sequence). CDR3 size: 14 residues. The CDR3: CASRFGQGNTEAFF. The CDR3 coding sequence is TGTGCCAGCAGATTCGGACAGGGGAACACTGAAGCTTTCTTT.

The chain employs TRBV5-1 and TRBJ1-4, with 8 bases matching TRBD1. After removal of 0 bases from V and 2 bases from J, the junction contained 9 bases not matched to a gene. The CDR3 extends over 18 amino acids. Looked up from germline, CDR1 is SGHRS and CDR2 is YFSETQ. Here the CDR3 DNA reads TGCGCCAGCAGCTTGGACCCAGGGGGCGTCGGCACTAATGAAAAACTGTTTTTT. It is translated as CASSLDPGGVGTNEKLFF.

Worth noting for this clonotype: This may come from a read error, since a much larger clone is one base off. The chain links TRBV20-1 to TRBJ2-7; possibly TRBD1 for D (5 bases). The CDR3 consists of 9 residues. The germline V gene has CDR1 DFQATT and CDR2 SNEGSKA (reference sequence). This chain's CDR3 is CSEKGERYF. CDR3 coding DNA: TGCAGCGAAAAAGGGGAACGGTACTTC.

On this clonotype itself: A read error may produce the germline difference seen at one junction end. The genes are TRBV20-1 and TRBJ2-2; 8 bases map to TRBD2. Germline CDR1 reads DFQATT; CDR2 reads SNEGSKA (reference sequence). The CDR3 covers 16 residues. The CDR3 region has the DNA TGCAGTGCTAGAGTCTTTAGCGGGAACTGCACCGGGGAGCTGTTTTTC. This codes for CSARVFSGNCTGELFF.

A word on this clonotype: The conserved final phenylalanine or tryptophan is absent from the CDR3, which likely points to a read error. The chain joins TRBV5-4 to TRBJ2-5; 9 nucleotides line up with TRBD2. CDR3 length equals 15 residues. After removal of 1 base from V and 3 bases from J, the junction contained 4 bases not matched to a gene. CDR1 is SGHNT, CDR2 YYREEE, per germline (reference sequence). CDR3 nucleotides: TGTGCCAGCAGCTTGACTTTAGCGGGGGAAGAGACCCAGTACATC. It translates to CASSLTLAGEETQYI.